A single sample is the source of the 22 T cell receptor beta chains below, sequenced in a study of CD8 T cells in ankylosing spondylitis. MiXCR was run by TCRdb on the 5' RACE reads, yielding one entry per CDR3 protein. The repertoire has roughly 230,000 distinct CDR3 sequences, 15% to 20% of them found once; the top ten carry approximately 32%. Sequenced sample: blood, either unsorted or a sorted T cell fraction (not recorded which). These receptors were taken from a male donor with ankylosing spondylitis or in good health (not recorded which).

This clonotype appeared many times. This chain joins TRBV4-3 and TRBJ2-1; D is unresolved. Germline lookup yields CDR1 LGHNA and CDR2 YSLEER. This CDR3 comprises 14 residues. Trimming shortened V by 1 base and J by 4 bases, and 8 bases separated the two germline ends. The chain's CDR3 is CASSQGLEYNEQFF. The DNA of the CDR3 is TGCGCCAGCAGCCAAGGACTGGAATACAATGAGCAGTTCTTC.

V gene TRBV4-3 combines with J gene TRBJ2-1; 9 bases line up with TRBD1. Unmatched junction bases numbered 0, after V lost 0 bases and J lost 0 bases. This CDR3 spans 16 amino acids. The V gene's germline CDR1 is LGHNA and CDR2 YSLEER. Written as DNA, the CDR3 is TGCGCCAGCAGCCAAGAGACAGGGGGCTCCTACAATGAGCAGTTCTTC. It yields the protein CASSQETGGSYNEQFF.

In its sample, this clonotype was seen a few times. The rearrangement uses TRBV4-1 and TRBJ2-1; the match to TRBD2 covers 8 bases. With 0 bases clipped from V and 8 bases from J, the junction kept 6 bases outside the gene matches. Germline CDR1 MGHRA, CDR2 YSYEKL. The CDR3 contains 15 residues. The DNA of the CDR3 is TGCGCCAGCAGCCAAGATAGGCTAGCGGGCGATGAGCAGTTCTTC. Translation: CASSQDRLAGDEQFF.

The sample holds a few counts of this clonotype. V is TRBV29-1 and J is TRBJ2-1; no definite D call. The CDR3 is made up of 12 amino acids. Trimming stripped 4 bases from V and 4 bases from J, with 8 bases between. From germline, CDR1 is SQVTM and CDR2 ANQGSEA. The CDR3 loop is CSVVSTYNEQFF. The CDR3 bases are TGCAGCGTTGTGTCTACTTACAATGAGCAGTTCTTC.

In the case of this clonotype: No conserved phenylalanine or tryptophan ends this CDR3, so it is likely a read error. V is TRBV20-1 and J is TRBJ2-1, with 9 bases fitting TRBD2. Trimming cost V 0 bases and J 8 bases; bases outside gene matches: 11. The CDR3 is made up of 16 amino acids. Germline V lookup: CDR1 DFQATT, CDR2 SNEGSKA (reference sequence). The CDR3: CSARDLTSGGWDEQFL. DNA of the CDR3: TGCAGTGCTAGAGACTTGACTAGCGGAGGTTGGGATGAGCAGTTCCTC.

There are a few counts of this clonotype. CDR3 in amino acids: CSGGDRVGTDTQYF. In DNA, the CDR3 is TGCAGCGGCGGGGACAGGGTCGGCACAGATACGCAGTATTTT. J is TRBJ2-3 and V is TRBV29-1; 9 bases map to TRBD1. This CDR3 has 14 amino acids. The germline V gene encodes CDR1 SQVTM and CDR2 ANQGSEA. Trimming cost V 7 bases and J 1 base; bases outside gene matches: 6.

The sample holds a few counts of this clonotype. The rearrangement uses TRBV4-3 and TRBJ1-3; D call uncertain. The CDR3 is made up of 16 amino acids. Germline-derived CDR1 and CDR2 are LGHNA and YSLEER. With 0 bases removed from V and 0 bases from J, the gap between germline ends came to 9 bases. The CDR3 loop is CASSQDLRVSGNTIYF. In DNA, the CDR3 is TGCGCCAGCAGCCAAGATCTAAGGGTCTCTGGAAACACCATATATTTT.

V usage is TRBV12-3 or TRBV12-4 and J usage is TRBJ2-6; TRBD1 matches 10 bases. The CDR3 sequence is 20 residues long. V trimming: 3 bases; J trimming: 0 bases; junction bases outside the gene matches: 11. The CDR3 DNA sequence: TGTGCCAGCAGTTTGATAATATGGGACAGGGGAGACTCTGGGGCCAACGTCCTGACTTTC. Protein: CASSLIIWDRGDSGANVLTF.

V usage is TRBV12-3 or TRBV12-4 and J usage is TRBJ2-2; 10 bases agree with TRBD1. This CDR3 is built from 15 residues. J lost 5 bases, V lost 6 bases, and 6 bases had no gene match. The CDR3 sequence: CASRIRTGGTGELFF. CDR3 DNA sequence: TGTGCCAGCAGGATCAGGACAGGGGGTACCGGGGAGCTGTTTTTT.

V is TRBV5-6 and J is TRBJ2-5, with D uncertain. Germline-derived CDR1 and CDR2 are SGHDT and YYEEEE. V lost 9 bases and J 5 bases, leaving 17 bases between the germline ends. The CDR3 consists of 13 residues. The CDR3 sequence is CAIPRVEKETQYF. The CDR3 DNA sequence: TGTGCCATCCCCCGGGTGGAAAAGGAGACCCAGTACTTC.

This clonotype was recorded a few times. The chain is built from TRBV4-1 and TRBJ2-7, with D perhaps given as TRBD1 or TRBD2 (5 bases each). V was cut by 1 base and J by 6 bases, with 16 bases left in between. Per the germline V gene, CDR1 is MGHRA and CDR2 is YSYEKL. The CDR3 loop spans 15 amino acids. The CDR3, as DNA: TGCGCCAGCAGCCAAGGGCTGGGGGTCTTTGGCGAGCAGTACTTC. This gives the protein CASSQGLGVFGEQYF.

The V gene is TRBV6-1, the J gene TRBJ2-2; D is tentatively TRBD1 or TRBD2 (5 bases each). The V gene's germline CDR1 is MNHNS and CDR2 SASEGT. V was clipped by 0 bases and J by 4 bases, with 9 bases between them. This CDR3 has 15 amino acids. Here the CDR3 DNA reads TGTGCCAGCAGTGAAGCCCCAGGGACCACCGGGGAGCTGTTTTTT. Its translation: CASSEAPGTTGELFF.

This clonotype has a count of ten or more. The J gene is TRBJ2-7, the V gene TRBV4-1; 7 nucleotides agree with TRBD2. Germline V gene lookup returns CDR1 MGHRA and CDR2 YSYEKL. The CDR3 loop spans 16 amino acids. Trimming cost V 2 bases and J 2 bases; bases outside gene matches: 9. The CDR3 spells CASSQSTSSGPYEQYF. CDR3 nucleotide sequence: TGCGCCAGCAGCCAATCGACTTCTAGCGGACCCTACGAGCAGTACTTC.

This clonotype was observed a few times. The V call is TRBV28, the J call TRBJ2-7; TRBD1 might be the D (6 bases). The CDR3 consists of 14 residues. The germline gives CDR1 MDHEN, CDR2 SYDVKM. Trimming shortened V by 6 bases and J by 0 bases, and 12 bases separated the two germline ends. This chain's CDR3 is CASSLQGFSYEQYF. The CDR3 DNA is TGTGCCAGCAGCCTACAGGGATTCTCCTACGAGCAGTACTTC.

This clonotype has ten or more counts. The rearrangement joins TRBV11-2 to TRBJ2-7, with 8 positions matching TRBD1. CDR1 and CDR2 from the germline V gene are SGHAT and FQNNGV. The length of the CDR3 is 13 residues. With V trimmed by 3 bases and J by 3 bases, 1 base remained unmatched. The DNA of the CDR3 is TGTGCCAGCAGCTTGACAGGGGACTACGAGCAGTACTTC. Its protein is CASSLTGDYEQYF. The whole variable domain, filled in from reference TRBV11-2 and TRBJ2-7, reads EAGVAQSPRYKIIEKRQSVAFWCNPISGHATLYWYQQILGQGPKLLIQFQNNGVVDDSQLPKDRFSAERLKGVDSTLKIQPAKLEDSAVYLCASSLTGDYEQYFGPGTRLTVT.

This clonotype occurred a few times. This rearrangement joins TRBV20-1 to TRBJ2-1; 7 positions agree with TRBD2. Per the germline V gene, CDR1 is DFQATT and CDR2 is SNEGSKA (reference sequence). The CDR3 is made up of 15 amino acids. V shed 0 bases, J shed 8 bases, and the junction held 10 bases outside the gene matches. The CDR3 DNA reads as TGCAGTGCTAGAGATAGCCAGCGGGACCCGTATGAGCAGTTCTTC. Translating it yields CSARDSQRDPYEQFF.

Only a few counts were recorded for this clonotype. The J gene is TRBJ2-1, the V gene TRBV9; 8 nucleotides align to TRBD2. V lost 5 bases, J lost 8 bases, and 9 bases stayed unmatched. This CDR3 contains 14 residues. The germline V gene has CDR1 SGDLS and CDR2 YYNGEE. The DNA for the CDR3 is TGTGCCAGCAGTGAGGCGACTAGCGACTATGAGCAGTTCTTC. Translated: CASSEATSDYEQFF.

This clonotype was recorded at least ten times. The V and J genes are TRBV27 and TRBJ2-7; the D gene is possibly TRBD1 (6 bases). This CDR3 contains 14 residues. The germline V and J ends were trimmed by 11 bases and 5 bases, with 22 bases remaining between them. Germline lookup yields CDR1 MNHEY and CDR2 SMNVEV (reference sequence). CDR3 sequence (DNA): TGTGCCCACAAATCCGGGACAACGACTAACGAGCAGTACTTC. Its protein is CAHKSGTTTNEQYF.

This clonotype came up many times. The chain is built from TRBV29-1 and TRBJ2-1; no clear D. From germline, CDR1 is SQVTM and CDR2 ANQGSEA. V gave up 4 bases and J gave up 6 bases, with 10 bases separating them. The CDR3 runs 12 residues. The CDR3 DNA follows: TGCAGCGTTGTATGGGTGGGCAATGAGCAGTTCTTC. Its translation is CSVVWVGNEQFF.

CDR3 region: CASTIGLGGSYEQYF. The CDR3 DNA sequence: TGTGCCAGCACCATCGGATTAGGGGGATCCTACGAGCAGTACTTC. The chain joins TRBV6-1 to TRBJ2-7, with a possible D match to TRBD1 (6 bases). This CDR3 has 15 residues. Trimming shortened V by 7 bases and J by 1 base, and 17 bases separated the two germline ends. Germline CDR1 is MNHNS and CDR2 is SASEGT.

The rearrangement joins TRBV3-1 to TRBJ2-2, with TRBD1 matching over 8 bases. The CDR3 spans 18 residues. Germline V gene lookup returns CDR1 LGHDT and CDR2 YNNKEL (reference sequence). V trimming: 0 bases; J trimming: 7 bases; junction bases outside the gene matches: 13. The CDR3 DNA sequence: TGTGCCAGCAGCCAAGAGGCTGGACAGGGAAAGAATGGCGGGGAGCTGTTTTTT. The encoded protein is CASSQEAGQGKNGGELFF. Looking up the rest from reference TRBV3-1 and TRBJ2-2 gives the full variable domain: DTAVSQTPKYLVTQMGNDKSIKCEQNLGHDTMYWYKQDSKKFLKIMFSYNNKELIINETVPNRFSPKSPDKAHLNLHINSLELGDSAVYFCASSQEAGQGKNGGELFFGEGSRLTVL.

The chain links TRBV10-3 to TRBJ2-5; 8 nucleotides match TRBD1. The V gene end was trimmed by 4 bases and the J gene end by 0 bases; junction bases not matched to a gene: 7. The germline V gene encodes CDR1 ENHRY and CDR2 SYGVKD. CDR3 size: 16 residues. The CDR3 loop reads CAISGGTGGDQETQYF. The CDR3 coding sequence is TGTGCCATCAGTGGCGGGACAGGAGGGGACCAAGAGACCCAGTACTTC.